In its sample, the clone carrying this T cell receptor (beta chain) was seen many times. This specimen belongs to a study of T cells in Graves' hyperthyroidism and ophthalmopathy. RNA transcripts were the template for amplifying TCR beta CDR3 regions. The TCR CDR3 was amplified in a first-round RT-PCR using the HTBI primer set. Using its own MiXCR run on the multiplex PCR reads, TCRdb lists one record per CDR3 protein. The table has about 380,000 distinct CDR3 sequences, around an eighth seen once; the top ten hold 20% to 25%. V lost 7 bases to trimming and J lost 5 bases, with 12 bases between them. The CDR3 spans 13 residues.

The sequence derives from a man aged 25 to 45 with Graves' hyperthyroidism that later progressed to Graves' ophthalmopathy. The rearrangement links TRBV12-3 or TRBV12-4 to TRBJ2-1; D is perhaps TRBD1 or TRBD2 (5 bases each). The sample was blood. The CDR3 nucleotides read TGTGCCAGCACCGGGACGGTCCACAATGAGCAGTTCTTC. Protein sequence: CASTGTVHNEQFF.